A single sample gave rise to the 22 T cell receptor beta chains below, sequenced in a study of OX40 agonist ivuxolimab in advanced cancers. Libraries were prepared by immunoSEQ multiplex PCR; TCRdb keeps only in-frame clonotypes and omits some of them. The sample includes 13,000 to 15,000 clones, over 75% of them seen just once. Sequencing was performed on CD4+ or CD8+ T cells sorted from blood, taken in a trial of the OX40 agonist ivuxolimab. These receptors all come from an adult with an advanced solid tumor such as melanoma, head and neck, liver or kidney cancer.

This rearrangement joins TRBV18 to TRBJ2-1, with D perhaps assigned TRBD1 or TRBD2 (5 bases each). This CDR3 spans 14 amino acids. Trimming shortened V by 2 bases and J by 9 bases, and 14 bases separated the two germline ends. The germline V gene has CDR1 KGHSH and CDR2 LQKENI. CDR3 coding DNA: TGTGCCAGCTCACCAGGGCGGGCTGGGGGTGAGCAGTTCTTC. This sequence encodes CASSPGRAGGEQFF.

The chain joins TRBV4-3 to TRBJ2-5; D is possibly TRBD2 (6 bases). The length of the CDR3 is 13 residues. In germline, CDR1 is LGHNA, CDR2 YSLEER. V gave up 1 base and J gave up 4 bases, with 7 bases separating them. The CDR3 DNA is TGCGCCAGCAGCCAAGGCGGGACAGAGACCCAGTACTTC. Translation: CASSQGGTETQYF.

In this sample, this clone turned up once. In DNA form, the CDR3 reads TGTGCCAGCACCTGGGTGGGGTCTGAGCAGTTCTTC. Translating it yields CASTWVGSEQFF. The chain uses TRBV7-9 and TRBJ2-1, with D unclear. V lost 7 bases to trimming and J lost 9 bases, with 13 bases between them. There are 12 residues in the CDR3. Per the germline V gene, CDR1 is SEHNR and CDR2 is FQNEAQ (reference sequence).

The chain has TRBV10-1 and TRBJ2-5, with 7 bases fitting TRBD2. J was trimmed by 7 bases and V by 11 bases; bases with no gene match: 16. The CDR3 consists of 14 residues. Germline V CDR1 and CDR2: WNHNN, SYGVQD (reference sequence). The CDR3 spells CAQGRERGEWTQYF. The CDR3 nucleotides are TGCGCCCAGGGTCGGGAGCGGGGAGAATGGACCCAGTACTTC.

The genes are TRBV7-6 and TRBJ2-7; TRBD1 aligns across 9 bases. V shed 5 bases and J 2 bases; nucleotides not matched to a gene: 4. The CDR3 spans 14 residues. Germline lookup yields CDR1 SGHVS and CDR2 FNYEAQ. The CDR3 sequence: CASSPWTGAYEQYF. CDR3 DNA sequence: TGTGCCAGCAGCCCATGGACAGGGGCCTACGAGCAGTACTTC.

The gene calls are TRBV29-1 and TRBJ2-5; 9 bases map to TRBD1. The J call may be faulty, since TRBJ2-7 better matches the DNA end. Per germline, CDR1 SQVTM and CDR2 ANQGSEA. This CDR3 has 14 amino acids. The CDR3 nucleotides are TGCAGCGTGGCCGGGACAGGGTCCCCCTACGAGCAGTACTTC. It translates to CSVAGTGSPYEQYF.

The count of this clone is one. The chain carries TRBV6-5 and TRBJ2-5; D possibly corresponds to TRBD2 (6 bases). Germline V gene sequence: CDR1 MNHEY, CDR2 SVGAGI. This CDR3 region has 13 residues. The V and J ends lost 2 bases and 2 bases respectively, with 6 bases between them. The CDR3 sequence is CASSYGTQETQYF. CDR3 coding DNA: TGTGCCAGCAGTTACGGGACTCAAGAGACCCAGTACTTC.

The chain combines TRBV7-3 with TRBJ2-3; D might be TRBD2 (5 bases). The germline V and J ends were trimmed by 4 bases and 3 bases, with 11 bases remaining between them. The CDR3 loop spans 14 amino acids. Germline V lookup: CDR1 SGHTA, CDR2 FQGTGA. This CDR3 reads CASSSAGNTDTQYF. The CDR3 nucleotides are TGTGCCAGCAGCTCCGCGGGTAATACAGATACGCAGTATTTT.

V and J are TRBV7-6 and TRBJ2-5, with D perhaps TRBD1 (6 bases). Trimming pared 7 bases from V and 2 bases from J, leaving 20 bases between. The germline V gene has CDR1 SGHVS and CDR2 FNYEAQ. This CDR3 comprises 16 residues. CDR3 loop: CASTLRSDRPQETQYF. The CDR3 DNA is TGTGCCAGCACCCTTAGATCCGACAGGCCTCAAGAGACCCAGTACTTC.

The chain links TRBV7-2 to TRBJ1-2; D gene ambiguous. The ends were cut back, 3 bases at V and 4 bases at J, with 21 bases in the middle. The CDR3 runs 17 residues. Germline CDR1 SGHTA, CDR2 FQGNSA. CDR3 loop: CASSLHHRADGSYGYTF. The CDR3 DNA reads as TGTGCCAGCAGCTTGCACCATCGGGCCGACGGGAGCTATGGCTACACCTTC.

The chain joins TRBV4-1 to TRBJ1-3; the match to TRBD1 covers 8 bases. With 4 bases clipped from V and 4 bases from J, the junction kept 3 bases outside the gene matches. The CDR3 is 14 residues long. CDR1 and CDR2 (germline): MGHRA, YSYEKL. CDR3 protein: CASSPTGGGNTIYF. The CDR3 nucleotides are TGCGCCAGCAGCCCTACAGGGGGAGGAAACACCATATATTTT.

The chain combines TRBV5-1 with TRBJ2-2; D may be TRBD1 (6 bases). CDR3 size: 13 residues. Germline-derived CDR1 and CDR2 are SGHRS and YFSETQ. V lost 3 bases and J 7 bases, leaving 10 bases between the germline ends. CDR3 residues: CASSYRVGGELFF. The CDR3 region has the DNA TGCGCCAGCAGCTACAGGGTCGGCGGGGAGCTGTTTTTT.

V is TRBV27 and J is TRBJ1-1; D not certain. This CDR3 comprises 13 residues. Between the trimmed V and J ends, which lost 5 bases and 1 base, there was a span of 8 bases. Germline assignment: CDR1 MNHEY and CDR2 SMNVEV (reference sequence). The CDR3 DNA is TGTGCCAGCAGTATTATCGAGAACACTGAAGCTTTCTTT. Translation: CASSIIENTEAFF.

The chain has TRBV4-2 and TRBJ2-2; D gene unclear. The CDR3 sequence is 13 residues long. CDR1 and CDR2 from the germline V gene are LGHNA and YNFKEQ. V was cut by 2 bases and J by 9 bases, with 10 bases left in between. The CDR3 sequence is CASSQMMHRELFF. The CDR3 nucleotides read TGTGCCAGCAGCCAAATGATGCATCGGGAGCTGTTTTTT.

The chain has TRBV9 and TRBJ2-3, with 7 positions matching TRBD2. With V trimmed by 0 bases and J by 3 bases, 13 bases remained unmatched. Germline CDR1 is SGDLS and CDR2 is YYNGEE. The CDR3 sequence is 18 residues long. CDR3 amino acids: CASSVVPGGGMGTDTQYF. Written as DNA, the CDR3 is TGTGCCAGCAGCGTAGTACCTGGGGGGGGTATGGGTACAGATACGCAGTATTTT.

The J gene is TRBJ2-2, the V gene TRBV6-4; D uncertain. Trimming shortened V by 2 bases and J by 6 bases, and 7 bases separated the two germline ends. Germline V gene sequence: CDR1 MRHNA, CDR2 SNTAGT. The CDR3 consists of 13 residues. For the CDR3, the DNA is TGTGCCAGCAGTGACGCGATGCCCGGGGAGCTGTTTTTT. It is translated as CASSDAMPGELFF.

V usage is TRBV4-3 and J usage is TRBJ2-7; 7 bases fit TRBD2. The J segment lost 3 bases and the V segment lost 3 bases, leaving 5 bases of the junction unmatched. CDR3 size: 14 residues. Germline loops: CDR1 LGHNA, CDR2 YSLEER. CDR3 sequence (DNA): TGCGCCAGCAGCCAGGGGCGGGGGTACTACGAGCAGTACTTC. The encoded protein is CASSQGRGYYEQYF.

The chain links TRBV5-3 to TRBJ1-3; D is uncertain. TRBV5-3 is marked as an open reading frame, function uncertain. This CDR3 has 15 residues. V shed 0 bases and J shed 4 bases, with 11 bases lying between them. The CDR3 coding sequence is TGTGCCAGAAGCTTGGTCGGGCTTCAAGGAAACACCATATATTTT. Translation: CARSLVGLQGNTIYF.

This chain uses TRBV29-1 with TRBJ2-1; D is possibly TRBD1 (6 bases). Trimming took off 7 bases at V and 9 bases at J, with 22 bases between the two ends. Germline V gene sequence: CDR1 SQVTM, CDR2 ANQGSEA. The length of the CDR3 is 14 residues. The CDR3: CSALGGRGSGEQFF. The CDR3 DNA is TGCAGCGCTCTAGGCGGCAGGGGCTCCGGTGAGCAGTTCTTC.

CDR3 bases: TGTGCCAGCAGCCCCGCTTTGGGGCTCAGGATTAACACCGGGGAGCTGTTTTTT. Its translation: CASSPALGLRINTGELFF. The chain has TRBV11-2 and TRBJ2-2, with D perhaps TRBD1 (5 bases). The ends were cut back, 5 bases at V and 2 bases at J, with 21 bases in the middle. This CDR3 is 18 amino acids long. The germline V gene has CDR1 SGHAT and CDR2 FQNNGV.

The V call is TRBV7-3, the J call TRBJ2-2, with TRBD1 identical over 8 bases. The V gene end was trimmed by 2 bases and the J gene end by 5 bases; junction bases not matched to a gene: 4. The V gene's germline CDR1 is SGHTA and CDR2 FQGTGA. CDR3 length: 15 amino acids. CDR3 sequence: CASSLQGALTGELFF. CDR3 bases: TGTGCCAGCAGCTTACAGGGGGCGCTGACCGGGGAGCTGTTTTTT.

This clone was detected a few times. The chain recombines TRBV5-6 with TRBJ2-7, with D tentatively TRBD2 (6 bases). Germline V gene lookup returns CDR1 SGHDT and CDR2 YYEEEE. The V end lost 1 base, the J end lost 1 base, and 15 bases lay between the germline ends. The CDR3 totals 16 residues. CDR3 in amino acids: CASSLSTGVPSYEQYF. Here the CDR3 DNA reads TGTGCCAGCAGCTTGTCGACGGGAGTTCCGTCCTACGAGCAGTACTTC.